The 6 T cell receptor beta chains in this list originate from one sample, sequenced in a study of T cell responses to AZD1222 COVID-19 vaccine. TCRdb's copy holds only in-frame clones and misses some; the assay was immunoSEQ multiplex PCR. Among 130,000 to 150,000 clones listed, 90% to 95% were seen once. The sequenced sample was peripheral blood, obtained on day 0 of AZD1222 vaccination. All receptors derive from an adult in good health.

The table lists this clone with a few counts. CDR3 bases: TGTGCCAGTAGTATAGATCCAGGGGCCCCGGACTACAATGAGCAGTTCTTC. Amino acids: CASSIDPGAPDYNEQFF. The chain couples TRBV19 to TRBJ2-1; possible D gene TRBD1, 6 bases. There are 17 residues in the CDR3. Per the germline V gene, CDR1 is LNHDA and CDR2 is SQIVND (reference sequence). The V and J ends lost 0 bases and 3 bases respectively, with 15 bases between them. Based on the CDR3 plus reference TRBV19 and TRBJ2-1, the full variable domain is DGGITQSPKYLFRKEGQNVTLSCEQNLNHDAMYWYRQDPGQGLRLIYYSQIVNDFQKGDIAEGYSVSREKKESFPLTVTSAQKNPTAFYLCASSIDPGAPDYNEQFFGPGTRLTVL.

This chain joins TRBV10-3 and TRBJ1-5, with 10 positions matching TRBD1. The V and J ends lost 3 bases and 5 bases, in that order; junction bases with no gene match: 4. Germline-derived CDR1 and CDR2 are ENHRY and SYGVKD. The CDR3 consists of 15 residues. CDR3 bases: TGTGCCATCAGTGATTGGACAGGGGGAGATCAGCCCCAGCATTTT. Translated: CAISDWTGGDQPQHF.

V usage is TRBV11-2 and J usage is TRBJ2-1; 13 nucleotides align to TRBD2. Germline CDR1 and CDR2: SGHAT and FQNNGV. V lost 5 bases, J lost 6 bases, and 4 bases stayed unmatched. The CDR3 consists of 15 residues. As DNA, the CDR3 is TGTGCCAGCAGCCTGGGACTAGCGGGGCTCAATGAGCAGTTCTTC. Translation gives CASSLGLAGLNEQFF.

This chain connects TRBV5-1 to TRBJ2-1, with a weak D call TRBD1 (6 bases). Germline V gene lookup returns CDR1 SGHRS and CDR2 YFSETQ. V lost 2 bases and J 4 bases, leaving 16 bases between the germline ends. The CDR3 has 16 amino acids. The CDR3 here is CASSFLGLGGYNEQFF. In nucleotides, the CDR3 is TGCGCCAGCAGCTTTCTTGGCCTAGGGGGTTACAATGAGCAGTTCTTC.

The chain links TRBV6-5 to TRBJ2-7; D not certain. The V end was cut by 0 bases, the J end by 0 bases, with 12 bases between. This CDR3 comprises 16 residues. Germline lookup yields CDR1 MNHEY and CDR2 SVGAGI. CDR3 amino acids: CASSYSISPNSYEQYF. The CDR3 nucleotides are TGTGCCAGCAGTTACTCGATTTCCCCGAACTCCTACGAGCAGTACTTC.

The genes are TRBV6-2 or TRBV6-3 and TRBJ2-5; D call uncertain. CDR3 size: 11 residues. Germline CDR1 MNHEY, CDR2 SVGEGT. The ends were cut back, 6 bases at V and 10 bases at J, with 12 bases in the middle. The CDR3 loop reads CASSPHHIQYF. The CDR3 coding sequence is TGTGCCAGCAGCCCCCACCACATCCAGTACTTC.